Included here is one TCR beta chain sequence, with context. The antigen it recognizes is unknown. Per-nucleotide qualities are absent, and no much larger clonotype sits a single base away. The germline V gene yields SGHTA for CDR1 and FQGNSA for CDR2. Trimming removed 7 bases from V and 6 bases from J, leaving 18 bases between the germline ends. The CDR3 has 14 amino acids, counting the end cysteine and phenylalanine. Only the CDR3 part of the read is kept: 42 bases, read in frame from the first base. The sample originates from a study of blood T cell repertoires in COVID-19 (dated by TCRdb to the early 2020s). Describing the broader study: Samples covering the acute and convalescent phases of COVID-19 were provided by collaborators in the United States, Italy and Spain. HLA class I and class II types, where available, came from metadata supplied by the sample provider rather than from assay-based typing. The material from the prospective study consisted of cDNA or gDNA derived from T cells, B-cell-depleted T cells, or PBMCs. The samples were drawn from the first 160 participants of the ongoing ImmuneRACE study and from roughly 1,300 subjects provided by 6 global collaborators. The repertoires were released in a freely available public database intended as a resource for research on the immune response to SARS-CoV-2. Subjects who had been exposed to COVID-19, were actively infected with it, or had recovered from it provided the deeply sampled blood TCRbeta repertoires that made up the dataset. The sample metadata nearly always contained a de-identified subject ID, COVID-19 status, age in years and sex. Study-wide findings and limitations: The quantity of clinical and demographic metadata differed by source and by participant and was supplied without curation.

TCRbeta CDR3 regions were amplified from genomic DNA by means of the immunoSEQ Assay, a bias-controlled multiplex PCR. The authors' analysis ran thus. The number of nucleated cells in each sample was estimated from the amplification of reference gene primers within the assay. Sequence reads were collapsed and filtered to measure the absolute abundance of every unique TCRbeta CDR3 rearrangement. For each sample, productive Simpson clonality was calculated as the square root of Simpson's diversity index across productive rearrangements. TCRdb retrieved this table from immuneACCESS and kept in-frame rearrangements only. Not all clones are present; in checked studies, unresolved V genes account for under half, and no reason is known for the remainder. D and trimming come from the DNA, and the V and J calls and clone size come from that table. The table for this sample lists 150,000 to 200,000 clones; 65% to 85% of them were counted only once. The ten biggest clones cover more than 4.5% of the sample.

Collaborating institutions collected whole blood in K2EDTA tubes following their own protocols. For TCRbeta analysis, collaborators shipped samples in one of three forms: frozen whole blood, isolated PBMCs, or DNA extracted from either of those sample types. The receptor's source is a woman under 40 with acute or convalescent COVID-19. Sequenced sample: peripheral blood. Rearrangement joined TRBV7-2 to TRBJ1-2; the D gene is perhaps TRBD1, from 5 matching bases. The CDR3 region reads CASTFARTTHGYTF. DNA sequence: TGTGCCAGCACTTTCGCGAGGACAACTCATGGCTACACCTTC.